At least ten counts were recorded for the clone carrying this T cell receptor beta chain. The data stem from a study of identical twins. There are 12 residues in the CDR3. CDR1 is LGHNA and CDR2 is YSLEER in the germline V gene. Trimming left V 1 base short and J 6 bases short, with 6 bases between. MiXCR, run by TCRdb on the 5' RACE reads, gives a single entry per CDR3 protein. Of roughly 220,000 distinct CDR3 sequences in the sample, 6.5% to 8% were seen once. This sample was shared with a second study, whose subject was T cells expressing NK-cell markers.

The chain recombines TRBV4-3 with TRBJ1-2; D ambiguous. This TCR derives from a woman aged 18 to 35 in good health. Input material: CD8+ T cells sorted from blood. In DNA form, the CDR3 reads TGCGCCAGCAGCCAAGGGCAGGATGGCTACACCTTC. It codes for CASSQGQDGYTF.